These T cell receptor beta chains were read from a single sample in a study of spatial heterogeneity in lung cancer. TCRdb used MiXCR to reprocess the 5' RACE reads, holding one entry per CDR3 protein. Of under 30,000 distinct CDR3 sequences in the sample, around 4.5% were seen once. The input for sequencing was PBMCs, taken at surgery. The origin of the receptors is a male donor with early-stage non-small cell lung cancer. CDR3s include the opening cysteine and the closing phenylalanine or tryptophan. A D gene is named only where the DNA matches it firmly. Clone size, where shown, is once, few, many, or a class for clones that have expanded.

j_call d_call v_call clone_size cdr3_nt cdr3_aa
TRBJ2-7 . TRBV6-2/TRBV6-3 many TGTGCCAGCAGTTACACTGGTTCTCTCTCCTACGAGCAGTACTTC CASSYTGSLSYEQYF
TRBJ1-2 . TRBV30 few TGTGCCGTTCTGTCCCGACCAGGGTTAGGCTACACCTTC CAVLSRPGLGYTF
TRBJ2-3 TRBD1 TRBV20-1 many TGCAGTGCCCGGGGACAGGGCACAGATACGCAGTATTTT CSARGQGTDTQYF
TRBJ1-6 TRBD1 TRBV5-1 . TGCGCCAGCAGCTTTGAGGGACAGGGTTCACCCCTCCACTTT CASSFEGQGSPLHF
TRBJ2-3 . TRBV24-1 . TGTGCCACCAGTGCTGTGGGGTTTGATACGCAGTATTTT CATSAVGFDTQYF
TRBJ1-2 . TRBV18 many TGTGCCAGCTCACCAGCTCTGGACACGTCCTATGGCTACACCTTC CASSPALDTSYGYTF
TRBJ1-6 . TRBV6-6 many TGTGCCAGCGGCCGGGACTTCTCTAATTCACCCCTCCACTTT CASGRDFSNSPLHF
TRBJ2-5 TRBD1 TRBV7-2 medium-sized TGTGCCAGCAGCTCAGGACAGGTCCAAGAGACCCAGTACTTC CASSSGQVQETQYF
TRBJ2-2 TRBD2 TRBV12-3/TRBV12-4 many TGTGCCAGCGGATCTAGCGGGGGCACCGGGGAGCTGTTTTTT CASGSSGGTGELFF
TRBJ1-5 . TRBV14 many TGTGCCAGCAGCCAACAGGTCAATCAGCCCCAGCATTTT CASSQQVNQPQHF
TRBJ1-2 TRBD1 TRBV7-2 many TGTGCCAGCAGCTCACTGGGGGCAGGGGGCGGCTACACCTTC CASSSLGAGGGYTF
TRBJ2-5 TRBD1 TRBV6-1 many TGTGCCAGCAGTGCAGGACAGGGGGCGATTGGCCAAGAGACCCAGTACTTC CASSAGQGAIGQETQYF
TRBJ1-1 . TRBV20-1 many TGCAGCGCTGATCCGGCCGGAGACACTGAAGCTTTCTTT CSADPAGDTEAFF
TRBJ1-5 TRBD1 TRBV27 many TGTGCCAGCACCGCGACAGGGAATAGCAATCAGCCCCAGCATTTT CASTATGNSNQPQHF
TRBJ1-2 . TRBV6-6 many TGTGCCAGCAGCCCCGATTTGGTGAATGGCTACACCTTC CASSPDLVNGYTF
TRBJ2-7 TRBD2 TRBV4-3 many TGCGCCAGCAGCCAAGATCAGCGGGGGGTTCCTTACGAGCAGTACTTC CASSQDQRGVPYEQYF
TRBJ1-4 . TRBV30 many TGTGCCTGGAGGGGGATTTCAACTAATGAAAAACTGTTTTTT CAWRGISTNEKLFF
TRBJ2-1 TRBD2 TRBV4-2 many TGTGCCAGCAGCCGAGCGTCCTTGCGGGAGGGCCCGAAATCCTACAATGAGCAGTTCTTC CASSRASLREGPKSYNEQFF
TRBJ2-1 . TRBV5-1 many TGCGCCAGCAGCCGAGGGGGCGGGAGTGGGTACAATGAGCAGTTCTTC CASSRGGGSGYNEQFF
TRBJ2-1 . TRBV18 many TGTGCCAGCTCACCACTAGGGAATGAGCAGTTCTTC CASSPLGNEQFF
TRBJ1-2 TRBD1 TRBV5-1 many TGCGCCAGCAGCTTGGCCGAGGGACAGCACTATGGCTACACCTTC CASSLAEGQHYGYTF
TRBJ1-1 TRBD1 TRBV29-1 many TGCAGCGTTGTGGAGGTATGGGGACAGGACCTTAACACTGAAGCTTTCTTT CSVVEVWGQDLNTEAFF
TRBJ2-2 . TRBV14 many TGTGCCAGCAGCCTGAGGCAGGGCGGCGTAACCGGGGAGCTGTTTTTT CASSLRQGGVTGELFF
TRBJ2-7 TRBD1 TRBV20-1 many TGCAGTGCTAGTATGACAGGGGGGGGTTATGAGCAGTACTTC CSASMTGGGYEQYF
TRBJ2-1 . TRBV6-5 . TGTGCCAGCCGAGGGGGGAGTGAGTTCTACAATGAGCAGTTCTTC CASRGGSEFYNEQFF
TRBJ1-6 . TRBV28 many TGTGCCAGCAGTCCGTGGGCTGATAATTCACCCCTCCACTTT CASSPWADNSPLHF
TRBJ1-5 TRBD1 TRBV30 many TGTGCCTGGAGTCCCCTGACAGGGTCGAATCAGCCCCAGCATTTT CAWSPLTGSNQPQHF
TRBJ1-4 . TRBV28 many TGTGCCAGCAGTGAGACACAAGTTGAAAAACTGTTTTTT CASSETQVEKLFF